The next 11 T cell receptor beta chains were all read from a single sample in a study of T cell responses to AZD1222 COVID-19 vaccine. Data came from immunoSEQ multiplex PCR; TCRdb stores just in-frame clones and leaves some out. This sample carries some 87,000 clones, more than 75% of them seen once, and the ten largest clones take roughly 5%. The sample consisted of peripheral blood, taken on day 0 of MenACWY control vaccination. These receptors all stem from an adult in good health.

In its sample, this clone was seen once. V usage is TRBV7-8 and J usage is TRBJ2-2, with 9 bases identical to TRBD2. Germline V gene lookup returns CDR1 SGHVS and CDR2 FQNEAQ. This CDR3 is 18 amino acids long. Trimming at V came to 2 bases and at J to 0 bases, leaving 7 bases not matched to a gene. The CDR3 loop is CASSLLRLAGTNTGELFF. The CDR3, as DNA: TGTGCCAGCAGCTTACTTAGGCTAGCGGGGACGAACACCGGGGAGCTGTTTTTT. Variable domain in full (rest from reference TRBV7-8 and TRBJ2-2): GAGVSQSPRYKVAKRGQDVALRCDPISGHVSLFWYQQALGQGPEFLTYFQNEAQLDKSGLPSDRFFAERPEGSVSTLKIQRTQQEDSAVYLCASSLLRLAGTNTGELFFGEGSRLTVL.

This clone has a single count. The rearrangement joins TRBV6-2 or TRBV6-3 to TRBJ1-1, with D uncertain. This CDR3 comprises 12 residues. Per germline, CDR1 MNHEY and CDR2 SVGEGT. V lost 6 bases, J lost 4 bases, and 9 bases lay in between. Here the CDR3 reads CASSEGLTEAFF. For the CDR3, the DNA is TGTGCCAGCAGCGAAGGGCTCACTGAAGCTTTCTTT.

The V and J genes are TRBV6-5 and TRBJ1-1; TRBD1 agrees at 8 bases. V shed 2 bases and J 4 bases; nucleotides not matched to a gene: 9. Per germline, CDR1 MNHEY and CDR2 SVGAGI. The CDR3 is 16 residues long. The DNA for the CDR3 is TGTGCCAGCAGTTACATTCAGGGGGCTGGGGGCACTGAAGCTTTCTTT. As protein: CASSYIQGAGGTEAFF.

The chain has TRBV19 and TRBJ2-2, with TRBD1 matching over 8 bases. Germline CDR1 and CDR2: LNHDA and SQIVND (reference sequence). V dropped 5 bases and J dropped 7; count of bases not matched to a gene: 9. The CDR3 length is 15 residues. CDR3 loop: CASSADRVFGGELFF. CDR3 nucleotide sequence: TGTGCCAGTAGTGCGGACAGGGTGTTCGGCGGGGAGCTGTTTTTT.

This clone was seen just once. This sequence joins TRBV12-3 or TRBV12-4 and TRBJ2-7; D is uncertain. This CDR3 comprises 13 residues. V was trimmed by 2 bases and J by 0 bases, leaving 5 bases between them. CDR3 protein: CASSLRASYEQYF. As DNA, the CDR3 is TGTGCCAGCAGTTTACGGGCCTCCTACGAGCAGTACTTC.

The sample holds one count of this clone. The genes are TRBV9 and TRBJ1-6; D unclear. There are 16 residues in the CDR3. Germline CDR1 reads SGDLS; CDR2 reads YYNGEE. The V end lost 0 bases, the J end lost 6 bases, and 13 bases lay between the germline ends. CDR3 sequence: CASSVGGRLGNSPLHF. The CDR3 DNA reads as TGTGCCAGCAGCGTAGGTGGGCGCCTCGGTAATTCACCCCTCCACTTT.

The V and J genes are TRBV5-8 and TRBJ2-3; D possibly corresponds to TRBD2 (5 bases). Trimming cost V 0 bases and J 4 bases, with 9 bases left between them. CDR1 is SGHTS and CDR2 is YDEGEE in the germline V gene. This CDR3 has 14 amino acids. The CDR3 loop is CASSLAGGSDTQYF. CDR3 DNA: TGTGCCAGCAGCTTGGCAGGCGGGTCAGATACGCAGTATTTT.

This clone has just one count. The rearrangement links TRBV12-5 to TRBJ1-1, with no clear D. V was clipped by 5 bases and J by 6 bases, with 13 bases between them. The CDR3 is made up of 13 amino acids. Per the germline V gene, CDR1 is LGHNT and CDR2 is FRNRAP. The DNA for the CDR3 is TGTGCTAGTGGTGAGATGGAGTTTTCTGAAGCTTTCTTT. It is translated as CASGEMEFSEAFF. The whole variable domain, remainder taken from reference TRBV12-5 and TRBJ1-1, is DARVTQTPRHKVTEMGQEVTMRCQPILGHNTVFWYRQTMMQGLELLAYFRNRAPLDDSGMPKDRFSAEMPDATLATLKIQPSEPRDSAVYFCASGEMEFSEAFFGQGTRLTVV.

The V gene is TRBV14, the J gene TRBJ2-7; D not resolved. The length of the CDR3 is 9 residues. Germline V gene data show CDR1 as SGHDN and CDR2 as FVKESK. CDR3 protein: CVWRHEQYF. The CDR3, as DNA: TGTGTGTGGCGCCACGAGCAGTACTTC.

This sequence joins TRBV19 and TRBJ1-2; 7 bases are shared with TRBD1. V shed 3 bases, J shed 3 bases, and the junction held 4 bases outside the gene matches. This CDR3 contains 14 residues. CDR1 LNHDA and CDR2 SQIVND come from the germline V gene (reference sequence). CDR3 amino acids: CASSIIDRDYGYTF. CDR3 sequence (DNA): TGTGCCAGTAGTATCATCGACAGGGACTATGGCTACACCTTC.

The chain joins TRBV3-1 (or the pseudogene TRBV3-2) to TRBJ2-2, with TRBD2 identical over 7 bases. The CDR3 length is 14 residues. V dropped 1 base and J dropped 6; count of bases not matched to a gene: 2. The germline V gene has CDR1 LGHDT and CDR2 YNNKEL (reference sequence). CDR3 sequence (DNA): TGTGCCAGCAGCCAAGGACTAGCTTCCGGGGAGCTGTTTTTT. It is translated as CASSQGLASGELFF.